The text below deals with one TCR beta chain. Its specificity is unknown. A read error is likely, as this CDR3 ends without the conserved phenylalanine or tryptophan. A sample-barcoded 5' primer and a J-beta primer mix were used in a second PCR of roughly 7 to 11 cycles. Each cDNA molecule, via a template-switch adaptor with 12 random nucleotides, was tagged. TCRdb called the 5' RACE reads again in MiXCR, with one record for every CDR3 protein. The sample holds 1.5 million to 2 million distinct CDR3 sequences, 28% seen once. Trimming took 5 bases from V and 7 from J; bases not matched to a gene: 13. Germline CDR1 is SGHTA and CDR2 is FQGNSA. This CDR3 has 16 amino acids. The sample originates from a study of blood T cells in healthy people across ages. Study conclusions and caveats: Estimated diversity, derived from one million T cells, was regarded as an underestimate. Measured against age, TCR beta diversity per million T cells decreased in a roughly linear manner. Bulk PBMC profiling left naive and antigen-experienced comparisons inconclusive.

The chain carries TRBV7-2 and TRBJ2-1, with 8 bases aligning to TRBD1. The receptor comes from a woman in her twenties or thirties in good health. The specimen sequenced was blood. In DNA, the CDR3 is TGTGCCAGCAGCCCCAGGGGGAGGACAGGGCAGAATGAGCAGTTCTCC. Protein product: CASSPRGRTGQNEQFS.